This T cell receptor beta chain was recovered during a study of PD-L1 blockade in urothelial cancer. Across the whole study: A median blood sample held approximately 140,000 T cells and under 85,000 unique TCRs.

This clone has just one count. The CDR3 runs 15 residues. Per the germline V gene, CDR1 is ENHRY and CDR2 is SYGVKD. V gave up 0 bases and J gave up 2 bases, with 9 bases separating them. Method: immunoSEQ multiplex PCR; TCRdb's copy keeps in-frame clones and lacks some. The data show about 43,000 clones, around 84% seen once. Described time point: pretreatment peripheral blood. Samples were collected from each patient before treatment and during treatment. Each patient gave between 1 and 8 of them in total. Sequenced material: PBMCs, taken around atezolizumab (anti-PD-L1) treatment. This TCR derives from a man between 60 and 75 years old with urothelial cancer. The rearrangement uses TRBV10-3 and TRBJ2-3; D possibly corresponds to TRBD2 (5 bases). CDR3 region: CAISESEGITDTQYF. CDR3 in DNA: TGTGCCATCAGTGAGTCAGAGGGAATCACAGATACGCAGTATTTT.